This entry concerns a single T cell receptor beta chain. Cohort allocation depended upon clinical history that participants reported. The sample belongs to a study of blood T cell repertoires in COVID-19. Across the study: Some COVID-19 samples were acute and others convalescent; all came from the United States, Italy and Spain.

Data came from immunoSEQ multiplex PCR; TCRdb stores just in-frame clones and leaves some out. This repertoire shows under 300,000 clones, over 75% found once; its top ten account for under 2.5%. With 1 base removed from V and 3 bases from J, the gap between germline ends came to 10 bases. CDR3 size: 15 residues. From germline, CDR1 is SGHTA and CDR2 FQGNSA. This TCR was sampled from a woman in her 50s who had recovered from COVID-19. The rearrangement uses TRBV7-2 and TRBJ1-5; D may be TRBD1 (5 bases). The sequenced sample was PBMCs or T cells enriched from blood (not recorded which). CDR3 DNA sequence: TGTGCCAGCAGCTTAGAGGGGCAAATCAATCAGCCCCAGCATTTT. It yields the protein CASSLEGQINQPQHF.